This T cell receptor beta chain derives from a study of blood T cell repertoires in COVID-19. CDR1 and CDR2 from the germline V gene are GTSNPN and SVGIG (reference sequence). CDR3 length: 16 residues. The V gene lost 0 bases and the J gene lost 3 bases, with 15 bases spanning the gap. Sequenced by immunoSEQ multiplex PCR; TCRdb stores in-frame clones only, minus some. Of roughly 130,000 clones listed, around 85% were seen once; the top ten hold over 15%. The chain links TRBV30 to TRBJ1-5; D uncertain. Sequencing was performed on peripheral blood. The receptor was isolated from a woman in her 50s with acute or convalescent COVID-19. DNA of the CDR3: TGTGCCTGGAGTGTACTCAGGCAGAGTAACAATCAGCCCCAGCATTTT. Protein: CAWSVLRQSNNQPQHF.